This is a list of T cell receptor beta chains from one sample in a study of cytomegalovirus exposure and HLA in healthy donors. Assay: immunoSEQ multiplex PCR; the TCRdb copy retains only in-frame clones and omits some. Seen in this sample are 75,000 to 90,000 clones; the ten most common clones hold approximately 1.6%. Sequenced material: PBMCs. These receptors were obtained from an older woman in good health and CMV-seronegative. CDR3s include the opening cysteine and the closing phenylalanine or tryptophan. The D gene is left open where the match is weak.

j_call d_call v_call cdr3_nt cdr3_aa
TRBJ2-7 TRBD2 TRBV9 TGTGCCAGCAGCGGAACCGGGACTAGCGGGATCCAGTACTTC CASSGTGTSGIQYF
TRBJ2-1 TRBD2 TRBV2 TGTGCCAGCAGTGAAAGCGGGGGGTACAATGAGCAGTTCTTC CASSESGGYNEQFF
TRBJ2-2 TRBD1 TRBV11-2 TGTGCCAGCACCCGGAGGGACAGGGTTGGCGGGGAGCTGTTTTTT CASTRRDRVGGELFF
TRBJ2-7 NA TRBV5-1 TGCGCCAGCAGCCCACCGGGACAACCCTACGAGCAGTACTTC CASSPPGQPYEQYF
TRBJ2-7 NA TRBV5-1 TGCGCCAGCAGCCTCCGTAGCCATGAGGCATACGAGCAGTACTTC CASSLRSHEAYEQYF
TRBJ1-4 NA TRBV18 TGTGCCAGCTCACCCGCGACAGGCGGAGGAGAAAAACTGTTTTTT CASSPATGGGEKLFF
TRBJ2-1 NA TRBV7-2 TGTGCCAGCAGCTTAGTTGGAGGATCCTACAATGAGCAGTTCTTC CASSLVGGSYNEQFF
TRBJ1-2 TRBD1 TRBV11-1 TGTGCCAGCAGCCCCGGACAGGGGGCCTATGGCTACACCTTC CASSPGQGAYGYTF
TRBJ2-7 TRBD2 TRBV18 TGTGCCAGCTCACCACCGGTGCGGGAGGACAAACGGGGCGAGCAGTACTTC CASSPPVREDKRGEQYF
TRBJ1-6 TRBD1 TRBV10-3 TGTGCCATCAGCGGCGACAGGGGCAATAATTCACCCCTCCACTTT CAISGDRGNNSPLHF
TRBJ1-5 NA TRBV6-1 TGTGCCAGCAGTGTGCTCGGGGATCAGCCCCAGCATTTT CASSVLGDQPQHF
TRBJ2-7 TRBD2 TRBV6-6 TGTGCCAGCACCCCCCGGGGGGGATCCTCCTACGAGCAGTACTTC CASTPRGGSSYEQYF
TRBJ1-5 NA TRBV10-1 TGCGCCAGCAGTGAGTCGAGTAGCAATCAGCCCCAGCATTTT CASSESSSNQPQHF
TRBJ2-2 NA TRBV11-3 TGTGCCAGCAGCTTAGGTCGGCGGGATCGGGACACCGGGGAGCTGTTTTTT CASSLGRRDRDTGELFF
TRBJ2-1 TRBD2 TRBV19 TGTGCCAGTAGTATCCGGGGAGGGTCCTACAATGAGCAGTTCTTC CASSIRGGSYNEQFF
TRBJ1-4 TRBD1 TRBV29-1 TGCAGCGTTTCAATTGGGGGGACAGGGACCGAAAAACTGTTTTTT CSVSIGGTGTEKLFF
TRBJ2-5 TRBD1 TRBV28 TGTGCCAGCAGTTTATCGGACAGGTCGGAGACCCAGTACTTC CASSLSDRSETQYF
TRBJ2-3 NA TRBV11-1 TGTGCCAGCAGCTCCCTCGGGGGTTACACAGATACGCAGTATTTT CASSSLGGYTDTQYF
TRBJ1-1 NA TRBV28 TGTGCCAGCAGTTTATATGGGGGAGGGGGGAACACTGAAGCTTTCTTT CASSLYGGGGNTEAFF
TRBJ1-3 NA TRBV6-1 TGTGCCAGCAGTGACGACACCGGGTCTGCAGGGGACACCATATATTTT CASSDDTGSAGDTIYF
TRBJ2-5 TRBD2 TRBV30 TGTGCCTGGAGGACTAGCGGGAGGACGGGGGCCCAGTACTTC CAWRTSGRTGAQYF
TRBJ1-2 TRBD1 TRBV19 TGTGCCAGCAGGGGGACAGGCTTCAACTATGGCTACACCTTC CASRGTGFNYGYTF
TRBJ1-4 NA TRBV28 TGTGCCAGCAGTACACAGAGTTATGAAAAACTGTTTTTT CASSTQSYEKLFF
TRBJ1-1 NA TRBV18 TGTGCCAGCTCACCAATCTGGGGCAGCACTGAAGCTTTCTTT CASSPIWGSTEAFF
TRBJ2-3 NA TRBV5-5 TGTGCCAGCAGCTTGGAAGCGACTAGCACAGATACGCAGTATTTT CASSLEATSTDTQYF
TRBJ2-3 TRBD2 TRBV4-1 TGCGCCAGCAGCCATGGTGGACTAGCGGGAGTCACAGATACGCAGTATTTT CASSHGGLAGVTDTQYF
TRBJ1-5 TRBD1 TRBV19 TGTGCCAGTAGTAAGGCCCCCGGACAGGGGATTGGCAATCAGCCCCAGCATTTT CASSKAPGQGIGNQPQHF
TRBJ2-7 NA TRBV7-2 TGTGCCAGCAGCTTAGCGCCGTCCACAACTACCTACGAGCAGTACTTC CASSLAPSTTTYEQYF
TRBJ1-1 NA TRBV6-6 TGTGCCAGCACCTTATACTACGAGAACACTGAAGCTTTCTTT CASTLYYENTEAFF
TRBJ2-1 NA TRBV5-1 TGCGCCAGCAGCTTCAGGCCGAGCTCCTACAATGAGCAGTTCTTC CASSFRPSSYNEQFF
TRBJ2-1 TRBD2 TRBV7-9 TGTGCCAGCAGCCCCATCGGCGGGAGTGGAGTCAATGAGCAGTTCTTC CASSPIGGSGVNEQFF
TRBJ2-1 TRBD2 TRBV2 TGTGCCGGATTAGCGGGGTTCTACAATGAGCAGTTCTTC CAGLAGFYNEQFF
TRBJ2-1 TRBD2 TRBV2 TGTGCCACCCAACTAGCGAACTACAATGAGCAGTTCTTC CATQLANYNEQFF
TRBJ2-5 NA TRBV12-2 TGTGCAAGTCGCCGATCTTATCTAGCGGAGGGGGGCCACAAAGAGACCCAGTACTTC CASRRSYLAEGGHKETQYF
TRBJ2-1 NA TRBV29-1 TGCAGCGCTCTATACGTTATCGAGGGTGAGCAGTTCTTC CSALYVIEGEQFF
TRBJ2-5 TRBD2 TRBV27 TGTGCCAGCAGTATCCCGGGACTAGCGGGAGAGACCCAGTACTTC CASSIPGLAGETQYF
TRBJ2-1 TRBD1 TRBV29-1 TGCAGCGTCGGCACAGGGGAGCCCTACAATGAGCAGTTCTTC CSVGTGEPYNEQFF
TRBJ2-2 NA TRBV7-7 TGTGCTAGCAGCTTGACTAGTGATACCGGGGAGCTGTTTTTT CASSLTSDTGELFF
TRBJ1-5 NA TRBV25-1 TGTGCCAGCAGTGATAGTGGTAGCAATCAGCCCCAGCATTTT CASSDSGSNQPQHF
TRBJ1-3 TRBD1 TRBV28 TGTGCCAGCAGTCGCACAGGGGGCGCTGGAAACACCATATATTTT CASSRTGGAGNTIYF
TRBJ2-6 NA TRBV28 TGTGCCAGCAGGGGGCGGGAAACTGGGGCCAACGTCCTGACTTTC CASRGRETGANVLTF
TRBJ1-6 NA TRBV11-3 TGTGCCAGCAGCCAGGGTGGGGATTCACCCCTCCACTTT CASSQGGDSPLHF
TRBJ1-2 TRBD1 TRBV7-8 TGTGCCAGCAGCCCCGGGACAGGGAATGGCTACACCTTC CASSPGTGNGYTF
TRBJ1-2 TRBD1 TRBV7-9 TGTGCCAGCAGCCCGACAGGGGACTCTAACTATGGCTACACCTTC CASSPTGDSNYGYTF
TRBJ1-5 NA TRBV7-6 TGTGCCAGCGGCATCAGGGGCGATCAGCCCCAGCATTTT CASGIRGDQPQHF
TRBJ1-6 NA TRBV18 TGTGCCAGCTCAGTAACAGAATATAATTCACCCCTCCACTTT CASSVTEYNSPLHF
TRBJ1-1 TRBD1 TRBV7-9 TGTGCCAGCAGCCCAGGGGGAGTAATGAACACTGAAGCTTTCTTT CASSPGGVMNTEAFF
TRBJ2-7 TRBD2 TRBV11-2 TGTGCCAGCAGCTCGGGACTAGCTCGGGAGCGGTACTTC CASSSGLARERYF
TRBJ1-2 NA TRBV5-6 TGTGCCAGCAGCTTGGTTCAGGCTTATGGCTACACCTTC CASSLVQAYGYTF
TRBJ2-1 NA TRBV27 TGTGCCACCAAGGTTCAGGGGCTGGGGTACAATGAGCAGTTCTTC CATKVQGLGYNEQFF
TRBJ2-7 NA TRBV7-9 TGTGCCAGCAGCAAGAGCTCCTACGAGCAGTACTTC CASSKSSYEQYF
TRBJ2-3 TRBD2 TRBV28 TGTGCCGCGGGGCGGGGGGACACAGATACGCAGTATTTT CAAGRGDTDTQYF
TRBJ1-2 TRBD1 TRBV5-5 TGTGCCAGCAGCCCCGGGACAGGGATCGATGGCTACACCTTC CASSPGTGIDGYTF
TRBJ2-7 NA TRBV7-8 TGTGCCAGCAGCTCCGACCGGGGCGAGCAGTACTTC CASSSDRGEQYF
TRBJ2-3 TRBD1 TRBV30 TGTGCCTGGTGGGGGCAGGGGGCTCAAGATACGCAGTATTTT CAWWGQGAQDTQYF